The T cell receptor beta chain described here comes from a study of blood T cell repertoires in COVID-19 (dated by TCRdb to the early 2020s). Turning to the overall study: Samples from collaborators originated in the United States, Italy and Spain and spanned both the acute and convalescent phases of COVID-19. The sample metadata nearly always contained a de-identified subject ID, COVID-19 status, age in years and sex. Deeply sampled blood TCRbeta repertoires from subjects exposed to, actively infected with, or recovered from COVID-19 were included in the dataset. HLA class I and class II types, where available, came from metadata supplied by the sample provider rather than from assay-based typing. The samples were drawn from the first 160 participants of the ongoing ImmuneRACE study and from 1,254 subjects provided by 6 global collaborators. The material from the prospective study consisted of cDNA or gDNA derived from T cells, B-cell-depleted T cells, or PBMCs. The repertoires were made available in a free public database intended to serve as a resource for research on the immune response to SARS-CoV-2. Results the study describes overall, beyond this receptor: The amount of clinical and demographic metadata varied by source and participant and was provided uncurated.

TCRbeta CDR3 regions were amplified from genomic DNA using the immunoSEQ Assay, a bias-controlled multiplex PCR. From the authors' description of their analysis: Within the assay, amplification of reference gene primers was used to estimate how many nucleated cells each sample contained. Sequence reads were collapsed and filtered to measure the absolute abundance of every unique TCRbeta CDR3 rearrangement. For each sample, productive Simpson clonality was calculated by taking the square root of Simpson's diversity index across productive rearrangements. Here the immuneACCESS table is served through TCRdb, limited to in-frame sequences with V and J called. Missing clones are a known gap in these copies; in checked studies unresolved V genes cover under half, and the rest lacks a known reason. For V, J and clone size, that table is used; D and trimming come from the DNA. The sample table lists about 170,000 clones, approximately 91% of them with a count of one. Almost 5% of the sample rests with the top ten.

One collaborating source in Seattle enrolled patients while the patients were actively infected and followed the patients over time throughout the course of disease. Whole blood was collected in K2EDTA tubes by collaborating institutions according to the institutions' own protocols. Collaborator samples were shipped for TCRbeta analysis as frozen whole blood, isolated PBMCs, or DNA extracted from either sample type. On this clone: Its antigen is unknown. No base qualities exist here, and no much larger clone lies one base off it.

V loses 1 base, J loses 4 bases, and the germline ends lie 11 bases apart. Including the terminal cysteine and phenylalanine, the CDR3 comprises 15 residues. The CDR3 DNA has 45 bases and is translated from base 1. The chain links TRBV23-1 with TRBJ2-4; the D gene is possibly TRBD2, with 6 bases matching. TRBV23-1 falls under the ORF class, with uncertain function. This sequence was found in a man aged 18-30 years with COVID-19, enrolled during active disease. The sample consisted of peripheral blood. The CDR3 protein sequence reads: CASSQLEGIKNIQYF. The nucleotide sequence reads TGCGCCAGCAGTCAATTGGAGGGAATAAAAAACATTCAGTACTTC.